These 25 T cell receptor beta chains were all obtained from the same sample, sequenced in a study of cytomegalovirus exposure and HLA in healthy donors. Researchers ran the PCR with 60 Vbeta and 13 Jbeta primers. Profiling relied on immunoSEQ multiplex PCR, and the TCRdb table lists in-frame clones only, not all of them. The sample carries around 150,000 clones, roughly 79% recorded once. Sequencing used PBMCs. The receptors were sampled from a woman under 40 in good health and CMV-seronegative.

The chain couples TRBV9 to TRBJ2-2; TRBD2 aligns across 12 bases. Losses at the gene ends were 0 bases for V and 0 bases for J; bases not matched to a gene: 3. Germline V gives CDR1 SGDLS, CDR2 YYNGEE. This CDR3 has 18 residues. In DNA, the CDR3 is TGTGCCAGCAGCGTAGCCCCTAGCGGGGGGGCGAACACCGGGGAGCTGTTTTTT. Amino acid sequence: CASSVAPSGGANTGELFF.

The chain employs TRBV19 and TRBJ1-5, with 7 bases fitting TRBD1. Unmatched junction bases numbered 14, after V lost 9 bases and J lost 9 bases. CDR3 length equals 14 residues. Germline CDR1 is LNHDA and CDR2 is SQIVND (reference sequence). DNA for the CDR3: TGTGCCAGCCTAACCGCAGGGGGACTGGGGCCCCAGCATTTT. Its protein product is CASLTAGGLGPQHF. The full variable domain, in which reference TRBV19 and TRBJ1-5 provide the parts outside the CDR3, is DGGITQSPKYLFRKEGQNVTLSCEQNLNHDAMYWYRQDPGQGLRLIYYSQIVNDFQKGDIAEGYSVSREKKESFPLTVTSAQKNPTAFYLCASLTAGGLGPQHFGDGTRLSIL.

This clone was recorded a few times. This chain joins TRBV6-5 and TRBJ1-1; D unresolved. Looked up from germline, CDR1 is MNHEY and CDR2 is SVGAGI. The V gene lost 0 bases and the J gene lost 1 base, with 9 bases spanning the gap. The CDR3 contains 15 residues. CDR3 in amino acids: CASSYSSEANTEAFF. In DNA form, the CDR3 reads TGTGCCAGCAGTTACTCGAGTGAAGCGAACACTGAAGCTTTCTTT.

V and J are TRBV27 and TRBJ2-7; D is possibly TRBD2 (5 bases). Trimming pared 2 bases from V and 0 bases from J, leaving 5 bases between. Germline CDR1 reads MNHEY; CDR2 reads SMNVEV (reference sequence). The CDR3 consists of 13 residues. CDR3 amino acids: CASSLGLSYEQYF. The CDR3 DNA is TGTGCCAGCAGTTTAGGACTCTCCTACGAGCAGTACTTC.

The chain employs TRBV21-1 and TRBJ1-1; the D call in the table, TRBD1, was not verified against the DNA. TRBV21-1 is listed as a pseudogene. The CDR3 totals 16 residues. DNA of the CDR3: TGTGCCAGCAGCACCACAGGGGTTAGGATGAACACTGAAGCTTTCTTT. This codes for CASSTTGVRMNTEAFF.

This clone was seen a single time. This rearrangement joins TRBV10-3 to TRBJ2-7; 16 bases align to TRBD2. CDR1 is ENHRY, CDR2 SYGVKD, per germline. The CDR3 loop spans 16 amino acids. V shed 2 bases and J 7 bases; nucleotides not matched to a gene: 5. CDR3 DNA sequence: TGTGCCATCAGTGAGCAGGGACTAGCGGGGGGGCGAGAGCAGTACTTC. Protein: CAISEQGLAGGREQYF.

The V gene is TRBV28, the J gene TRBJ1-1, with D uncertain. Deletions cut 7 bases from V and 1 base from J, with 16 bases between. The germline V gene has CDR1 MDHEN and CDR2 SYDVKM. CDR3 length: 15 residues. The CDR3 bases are TGTGCCAGCACGAGACGCCGGGGTGCGAACACTGAAGCTTTCTTT. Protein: CASTRRRGANTEAFF.

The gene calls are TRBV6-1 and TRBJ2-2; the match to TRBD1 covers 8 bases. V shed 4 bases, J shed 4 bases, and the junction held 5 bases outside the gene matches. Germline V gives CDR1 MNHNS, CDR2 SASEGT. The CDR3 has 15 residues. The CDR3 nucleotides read TGTGCCAGCAGTGGACAGGGGAGGTTCACCGGGGAGCTGTTTTTT. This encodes CASSGQGRFTGELFF.

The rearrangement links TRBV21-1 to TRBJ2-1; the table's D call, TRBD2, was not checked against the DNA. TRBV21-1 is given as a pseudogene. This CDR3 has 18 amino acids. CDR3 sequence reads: CASSPGTSGGRADNEQFF. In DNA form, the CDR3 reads TGTGCCAGCAGCCCCGGGACTAGCGGGGGGCGAGCCGACAATGAGCAGTTCTTC.

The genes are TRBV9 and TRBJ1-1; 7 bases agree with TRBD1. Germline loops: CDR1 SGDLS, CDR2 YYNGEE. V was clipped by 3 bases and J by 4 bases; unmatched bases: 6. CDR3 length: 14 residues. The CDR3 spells CASSARGFSTEAFF. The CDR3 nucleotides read TGTGCCAGCAGCGCCAGGGGGTTTAGCACTGAAGCTTTCTTT. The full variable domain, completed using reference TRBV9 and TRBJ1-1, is DSGVTQTPKHLITATGQRVTLRCSPRSGDLSVYWYQQSLDQGLQFLIQYYNGEERAKGNILERFSAQQFPDLHSELNLSSLELGDSALYFCASSARGFSTEAFFGQGTRLTVV.

The CDR3 here is CASSLVAGASGNTIYF. The CDR3 bases are TGTGCCAGCTCACTGGTCGCGGGAGCCTCTGGAAACACCATATATTTT. The chain combines TRBV18 with TRBJ1-3, with D unresolved. Per the germline V gene, CDR1 is KGHSH and CDR2 is LQKENI. The CDR3 extends over 16 amino acids. The V gene lost 4 bases and the J gene lost 0 bases, with 13 bases spanning the gap.

In nucleotides, the CDR3 is TGTGCCAGCCAGACAGCAGTGAACACTGAAGCTTTCTTT. Translation gives CASQTAVNTEAFF. The chain has TRBV21-1 and TRBJ1-1; the table's D call of TRBD1 was not tested on the DNA. TRBV21-1 is termed a pseudogene. This CDR3 is built from 13 residues.

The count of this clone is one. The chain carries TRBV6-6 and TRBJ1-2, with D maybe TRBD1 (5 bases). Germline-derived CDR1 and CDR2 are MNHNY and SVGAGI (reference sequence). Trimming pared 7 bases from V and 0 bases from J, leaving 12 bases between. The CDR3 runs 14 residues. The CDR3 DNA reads TGTGCCAGCACCAGGGCGGAAGCTAACTATGGCTACACCTTC. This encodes CASTRAEANYGYTF.

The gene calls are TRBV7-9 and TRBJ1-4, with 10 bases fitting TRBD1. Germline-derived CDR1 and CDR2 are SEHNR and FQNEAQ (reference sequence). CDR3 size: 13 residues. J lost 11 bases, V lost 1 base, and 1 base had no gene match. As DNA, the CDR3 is TGTGCCAGCAGCTTAGGGACAGGGGGGAAACTGTTTTTT. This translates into CASSLGTGGKLFF.

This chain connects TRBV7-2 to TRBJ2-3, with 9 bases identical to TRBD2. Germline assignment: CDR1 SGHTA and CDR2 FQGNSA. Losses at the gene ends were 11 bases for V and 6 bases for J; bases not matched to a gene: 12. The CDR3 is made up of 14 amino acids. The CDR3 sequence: CASGRGGPRDTQYF. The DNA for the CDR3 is TGTGCCTCAGGGCGGGGGGGCCCGAGGGATACGCAGTATTTT.

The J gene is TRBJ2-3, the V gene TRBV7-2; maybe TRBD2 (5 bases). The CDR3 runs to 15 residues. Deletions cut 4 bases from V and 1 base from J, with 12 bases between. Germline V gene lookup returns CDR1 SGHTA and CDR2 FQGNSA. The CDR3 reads CASSSHNSGTDTQYF. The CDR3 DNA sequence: TGTGCCAGCAGCTCACATAATAGCGGCACAGATACGCAGTATTTT.

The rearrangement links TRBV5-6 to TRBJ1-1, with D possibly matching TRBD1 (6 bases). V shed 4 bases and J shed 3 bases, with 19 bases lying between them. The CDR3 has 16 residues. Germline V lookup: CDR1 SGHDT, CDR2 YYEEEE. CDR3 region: CASSLRTVLLDTEAFF. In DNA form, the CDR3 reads TGTGCCAGCAGCCTTCGGACAGTGTTATTGGACACTGAAGCTTTCTTT. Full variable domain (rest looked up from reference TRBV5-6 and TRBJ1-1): DAGVTQSPTHLIKTRGQQVTLRCSPKSGHDTVSWYQQALGQGPQFIFQYYEEEERQRGNFPDRFSGHQFPNYSSELNVNALLLGDSALYLCASSLRTVLLDTEAFFGQGTRLTVV.

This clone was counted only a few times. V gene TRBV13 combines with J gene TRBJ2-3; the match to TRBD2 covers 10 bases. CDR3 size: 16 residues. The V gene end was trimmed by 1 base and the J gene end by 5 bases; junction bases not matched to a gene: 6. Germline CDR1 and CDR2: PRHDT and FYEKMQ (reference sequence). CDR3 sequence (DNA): TGTGCCAGCAGCTTAGCCAGCGGGGGGGCGAAAGATACGCAGTATTTT. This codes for CASSLASGGAKDTQYF.

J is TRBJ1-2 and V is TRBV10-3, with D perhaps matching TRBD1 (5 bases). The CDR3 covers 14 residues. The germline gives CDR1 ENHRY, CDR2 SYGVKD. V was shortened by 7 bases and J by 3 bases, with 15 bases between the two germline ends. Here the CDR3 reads CAIKDTDIDYGYTF. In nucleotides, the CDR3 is TGTGCCATCAAAGATACGGACATAGACTATGGCTACACCTTC.

The CDR3 sequence: CASSRPGIYTGELFF. As DNA, the CDR3 is TGTGCCAGCAGTCGACCCGGGATATACACCGGGGAGCTGTTTTTT. The chain uses TRBV2 and TRBJ2-2; TRBD2 might be the D (5 bases). CDR1 SNHLY and CDR2 FYNNEI come from the germline V gene. The CDR3 runs 15 residues. Trimming pared 5 bases from V and 3 bases from J, leaving 13 bases between.

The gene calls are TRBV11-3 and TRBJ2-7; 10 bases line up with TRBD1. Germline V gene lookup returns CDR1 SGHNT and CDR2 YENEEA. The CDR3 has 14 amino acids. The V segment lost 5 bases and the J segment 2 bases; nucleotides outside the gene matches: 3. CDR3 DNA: TGTGCCAGCAGCGCCGGGACAGGGGCCTACGAGCAGTACTTC. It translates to CASSAGTGAYEQYF.

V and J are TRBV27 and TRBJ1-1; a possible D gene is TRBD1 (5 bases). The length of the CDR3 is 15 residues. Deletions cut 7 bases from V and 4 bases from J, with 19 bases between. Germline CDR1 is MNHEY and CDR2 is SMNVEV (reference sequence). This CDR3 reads CASTPASGGGTEAFF. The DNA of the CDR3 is TGTGCCAGCACACCGGCAAGCGGGGGGGGCACTGAAGCTTTCTTT.

CDR3 protein: CASSLGREGLFF. The CDR3 nucleotides read TGTGCCAGCAGTTTAGGCAGGGAAGGACTGTTTTTT. The chain uses TRBV28 and TRBJ1-4; weak D call: TRBD1 (5 bases). This CDR3 region has 12 residues. Germline CDR1 and CDR2: MDHEN and SYDVKM. Trimming cost V 2 bases and J 13 bases, with 11 bases left between them.

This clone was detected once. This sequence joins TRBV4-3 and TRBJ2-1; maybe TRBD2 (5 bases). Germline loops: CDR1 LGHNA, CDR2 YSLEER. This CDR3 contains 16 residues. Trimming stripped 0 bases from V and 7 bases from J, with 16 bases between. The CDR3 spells CASSQESGGPRNEQFF. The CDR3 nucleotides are TGCGCCAGCAGCCAAGAGTCCGGCGGGCCGCGGAATGAGCAGTTCTTC.

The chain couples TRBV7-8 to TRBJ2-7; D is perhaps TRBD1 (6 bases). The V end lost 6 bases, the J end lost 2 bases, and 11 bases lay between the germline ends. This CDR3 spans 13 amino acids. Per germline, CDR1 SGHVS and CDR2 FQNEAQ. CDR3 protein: CASRQGRAYEQYF. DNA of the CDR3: TGTGCCAGCAGGCAGGGGCGGGCCTACGAGCAGTACTTC. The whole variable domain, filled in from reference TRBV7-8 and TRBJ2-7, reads GAGVSQSPRYKVAKRGQDVALRCDPISGHVSLFWYQQALGQGPEFLTYFQNEAQLDKSGLPSDRFFAERPEGSVSTLKIQRTQQEDSAVYLCASRQGRAYEQYFGPGTRLTVT.